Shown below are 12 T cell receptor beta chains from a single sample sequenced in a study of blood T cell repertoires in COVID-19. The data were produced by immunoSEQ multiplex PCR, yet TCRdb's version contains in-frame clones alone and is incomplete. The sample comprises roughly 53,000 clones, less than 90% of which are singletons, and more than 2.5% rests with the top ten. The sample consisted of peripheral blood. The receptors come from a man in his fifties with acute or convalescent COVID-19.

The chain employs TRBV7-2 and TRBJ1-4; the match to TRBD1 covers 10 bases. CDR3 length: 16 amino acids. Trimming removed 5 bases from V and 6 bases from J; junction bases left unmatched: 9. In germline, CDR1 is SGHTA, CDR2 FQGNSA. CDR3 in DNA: TGTGCCAGCAGCCCCAGGTGGGGGACAGGGGATGAAAAACTGTTTTTT. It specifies CASSPRWGTGDEKLFF.

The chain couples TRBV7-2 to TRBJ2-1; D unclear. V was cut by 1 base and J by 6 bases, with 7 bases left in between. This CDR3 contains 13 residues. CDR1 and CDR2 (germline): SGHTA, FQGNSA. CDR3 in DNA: TGTGCCAGCAGCTTAGGGAGCCTCAATGAGCAGTTCTTC. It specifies CASSLGSLNEQFF.

CDR3 sequence: CASSLTGESSYEQYF. CDR3 nucleotide sequence: TGTGCCAGCAGTCTGACAGGTGAGAGCTCCTACGAGCAGTACTTC. The chain uses TRBV27 and TRBJ2-7; D perhaps matches TRBD1 (6 bases). There are 15 residues in the CDR3. Germline values: CDR1 MNHEY, CDR2 SMNVEV (reference sequence). Trimming shortened V by 5 bases and J by 0 bases, and 14 bases separated the two germline ends.

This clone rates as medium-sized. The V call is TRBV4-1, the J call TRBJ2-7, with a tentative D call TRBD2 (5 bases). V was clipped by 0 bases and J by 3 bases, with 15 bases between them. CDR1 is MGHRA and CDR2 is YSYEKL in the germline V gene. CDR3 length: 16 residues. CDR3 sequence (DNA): TGCGCCAGCAGCCAAGATTTTGAGGAGGAGAACTACGAGCAGTACTTC. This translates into CASSQDFEEENYEQYF.

This chain's CDR3 is CASNTWGRNYEQYF. The CDR3 DNA reads TGTGCCAGCAACACTTGGGGCCGAAACTACGAGCAGTACTTC. The chain is built from TRBV28 and TRBJ2-7; possible D gene TRBD1, 5 bases. The CDR3 contains 14 residues. CDR1 and CDR2 (germline): MDHEN, SYDVKM. The ends were cut back, 7 bases at V and 3 bases at J, with 16 bases in the middle.

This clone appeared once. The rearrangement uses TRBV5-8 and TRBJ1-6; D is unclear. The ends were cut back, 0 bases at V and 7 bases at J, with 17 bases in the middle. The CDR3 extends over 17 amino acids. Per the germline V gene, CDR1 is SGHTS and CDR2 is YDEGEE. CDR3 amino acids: CASSLVNSGGKNSPLHF. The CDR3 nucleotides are TGTGCCAGCAGCTTGGTCAATTCGGGAGGGAAAAATTCACCCCTCCACTTT.

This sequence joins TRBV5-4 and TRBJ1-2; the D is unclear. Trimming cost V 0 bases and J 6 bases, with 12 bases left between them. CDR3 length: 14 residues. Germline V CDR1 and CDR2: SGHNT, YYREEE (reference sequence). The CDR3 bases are TGTGCCAGCAGCTTGGATCCGACGGGAGATGGCTACACCTTC. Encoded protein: CASSLDPTGDGYTF.

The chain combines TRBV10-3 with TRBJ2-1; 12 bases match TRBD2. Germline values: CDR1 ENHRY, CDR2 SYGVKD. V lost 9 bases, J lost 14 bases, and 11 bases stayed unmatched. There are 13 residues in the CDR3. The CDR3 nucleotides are TGTGCCATTGCTAGCGGGGGGGCACGGGCTGAGTTCTTC. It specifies CAIASGGARAEFF.

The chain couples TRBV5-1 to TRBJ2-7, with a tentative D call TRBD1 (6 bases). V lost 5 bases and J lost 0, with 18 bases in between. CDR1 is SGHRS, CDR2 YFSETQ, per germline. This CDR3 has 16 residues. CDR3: CASSSLTGSSSYEQYF. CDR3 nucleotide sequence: TGCGCCAGCAGTTCGTTGACAGGCTCGAGCTCCTACGAGCAGTACTTC.

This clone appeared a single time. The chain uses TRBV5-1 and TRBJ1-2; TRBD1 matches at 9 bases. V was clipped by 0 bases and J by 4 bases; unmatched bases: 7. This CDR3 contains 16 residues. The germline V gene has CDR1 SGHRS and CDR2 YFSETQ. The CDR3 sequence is CASSLVLRDRAYGYTF. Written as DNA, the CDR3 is TGCGCCAGCAGCTTGGTCCTCAGGGACAGGGCCTATGGCTACACCTTC. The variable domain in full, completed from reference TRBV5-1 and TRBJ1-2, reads KAGVTQTPRYLIKTRGQQVTLSCSPISGHRSVSWYQQTPGQGLQFLFEYFSETQRNKGNFPGRFSGRQFSNSRSEMNVSTLELGDSALYLCASSLVLRDRAYGYTFGSGTRLTVV.

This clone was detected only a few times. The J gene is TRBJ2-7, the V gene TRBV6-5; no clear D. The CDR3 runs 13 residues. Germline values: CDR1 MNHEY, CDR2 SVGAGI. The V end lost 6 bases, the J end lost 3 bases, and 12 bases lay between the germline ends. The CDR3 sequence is CASSSRLYYEQYF. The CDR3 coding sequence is TGTGCCAGCAGCTCCCGACTGTACTACGAGCAGTACTTC.

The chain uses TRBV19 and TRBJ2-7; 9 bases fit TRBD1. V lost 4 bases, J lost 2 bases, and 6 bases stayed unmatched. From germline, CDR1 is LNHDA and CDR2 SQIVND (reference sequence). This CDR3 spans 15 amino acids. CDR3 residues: CASSTGTGITYEQYF. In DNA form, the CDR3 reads TGTGCCAGTAGTACTGGGACAGGGATCACCTACGAGCAGTACTTC.